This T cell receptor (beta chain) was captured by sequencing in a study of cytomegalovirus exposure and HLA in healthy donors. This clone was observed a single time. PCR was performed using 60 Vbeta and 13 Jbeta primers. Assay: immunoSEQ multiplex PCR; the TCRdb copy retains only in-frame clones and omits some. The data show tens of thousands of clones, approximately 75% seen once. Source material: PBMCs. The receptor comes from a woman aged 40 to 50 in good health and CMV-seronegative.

CDR3 region: CATSRDTSAKYNEQFF. CDR3 in DNA: TGTGCCACCAGCAGAGATACTAGCGCGAAATACAATGAGCAGTTCTTC. This sequence joins TRBV15 and TRBJ2-1; 7 bases are shared with TRBD2. This CDR3 has 16 residues. CDR1 is LNHNV and CDR2 is YYDKDF in the germline V gene (reference sequence). With V trimmed by 0 bases and J by 4 bases, 6 bases remained unmatched.